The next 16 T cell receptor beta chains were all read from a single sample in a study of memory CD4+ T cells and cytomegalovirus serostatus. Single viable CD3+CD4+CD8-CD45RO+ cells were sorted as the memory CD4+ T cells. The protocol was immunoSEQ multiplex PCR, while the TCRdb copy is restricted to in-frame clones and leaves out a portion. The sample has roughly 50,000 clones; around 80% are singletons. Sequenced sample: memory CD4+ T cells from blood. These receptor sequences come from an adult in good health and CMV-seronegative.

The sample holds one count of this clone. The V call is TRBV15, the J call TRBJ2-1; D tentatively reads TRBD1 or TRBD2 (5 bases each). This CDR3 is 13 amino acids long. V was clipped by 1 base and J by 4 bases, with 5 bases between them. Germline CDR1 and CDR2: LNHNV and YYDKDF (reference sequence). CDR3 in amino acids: CATSRGGYNEQFF. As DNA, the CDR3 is TGTGCCACCAGCAGAGGGGGGTACAATGAGCAGTTCTTC. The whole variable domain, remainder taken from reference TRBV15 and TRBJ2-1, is DAMVIQNPRYQVTQFGKPVTLSCSQTLNHNVMYWYQQKSSQAPKLLFHYYDKDFNNEADTPDNFQSRRPNTSFCFLDIRSPGLGDTAMYLCATSRGGYNEQFFGPGTRLTVL.

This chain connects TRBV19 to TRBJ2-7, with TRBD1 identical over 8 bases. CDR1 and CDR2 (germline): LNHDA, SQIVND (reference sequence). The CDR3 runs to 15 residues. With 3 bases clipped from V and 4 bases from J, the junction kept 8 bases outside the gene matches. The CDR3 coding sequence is TGTGCCAGTAGTATCTCCGAGGGACAGGATTACGAGCAGTACTTC. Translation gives CASSISEGQDYEQYF. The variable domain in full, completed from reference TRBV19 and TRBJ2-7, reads DGGITQSPKYLFRKEGQNVTLSCEQNLNHDAMYWYRQDPGQGLRLIYYSQIVNDFQKGDIAEGYSVSREKKESFPLTVTSAQKNPTAFYLCASSISEGQDYEQYFGPGTRLTVT.

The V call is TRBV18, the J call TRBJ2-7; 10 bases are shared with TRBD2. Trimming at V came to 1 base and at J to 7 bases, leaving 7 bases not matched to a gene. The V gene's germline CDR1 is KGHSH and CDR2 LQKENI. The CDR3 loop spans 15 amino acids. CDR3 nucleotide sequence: TGTGCCAGCTCACCACTAAGCGGGAGGGCGTCGGAGCAGTACTTC. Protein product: CASSPLSGRASEQYF.

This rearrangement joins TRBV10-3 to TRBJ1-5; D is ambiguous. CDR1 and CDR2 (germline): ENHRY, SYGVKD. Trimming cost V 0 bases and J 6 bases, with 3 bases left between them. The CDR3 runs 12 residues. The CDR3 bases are TGTGCCATCAGTGAGTCAGGTCAGCCCCAGCATTTT. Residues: CAISESGQPQHF.

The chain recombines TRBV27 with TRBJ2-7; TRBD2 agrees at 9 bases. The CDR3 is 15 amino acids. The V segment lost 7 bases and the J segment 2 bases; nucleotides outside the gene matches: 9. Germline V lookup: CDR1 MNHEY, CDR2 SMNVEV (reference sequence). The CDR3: CASKIAGTSPYEQYF. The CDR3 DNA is TGTGCCAGCAAGATAGCCGGGACTAGCCCCTACGAGCAGTACTTC.

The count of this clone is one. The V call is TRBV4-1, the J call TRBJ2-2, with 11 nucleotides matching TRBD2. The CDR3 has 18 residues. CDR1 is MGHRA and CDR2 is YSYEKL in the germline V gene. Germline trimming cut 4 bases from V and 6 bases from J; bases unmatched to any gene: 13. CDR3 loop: CASSPPPQLAGEPGELFF. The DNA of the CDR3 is TGCGCCAGCAGCCCTCCGCCACAACTAGCGGGAGAGCCCGGGGAGCTGTTTTTT.

DNA of the CDR3: TGTGCCAGCAGTTTTGGCCGAACAGGGGTTCTCAGCTACGAGCAGTACTTC. The encoded protein is CASSFGRTGVLSYEQYF. This rearrangement joins TRBV28 to TRBJ2-7; TRBD1 matches 7 bases. V dropped 3 bases and J dropped 3; count of bases not matched to a gene: 14. The germline CDR1 and CDR2 sequences are MDHEN and SYDVKM. The CDR3 has 17 residues.

CDR3 residues: CASSLAPGTVGGGYTF. Written as DNA, the CDR3 is TGCGCCAGCAGCTTGGCACCCGGGACAGTGGGCGGTGGCTACACCTTC. The V and J genes are TRBV5-1 and TRBJ1-2, with 7 bases lining up with TRBD1. This CDR3 spans 16 amino acids. With V trimmed by 0 bases and J by 7 bases, 12 bases remained unmatched. In germline, CDR1 is SGHRS, CDR2 YFSETQ.

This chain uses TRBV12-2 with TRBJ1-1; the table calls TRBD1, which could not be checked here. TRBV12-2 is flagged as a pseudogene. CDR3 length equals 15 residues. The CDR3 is CASRSDRGRGTEAFF. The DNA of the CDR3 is TGTGCAAGTCGCTCTGACAGGGGGCGCGGCACTGAAGCTTTCTTT.

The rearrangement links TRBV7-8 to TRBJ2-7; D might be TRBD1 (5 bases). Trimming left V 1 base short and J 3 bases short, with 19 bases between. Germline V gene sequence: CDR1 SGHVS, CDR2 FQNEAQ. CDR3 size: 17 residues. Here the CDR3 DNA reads TGTGCCAGCAGCTTAGTTCTTTCGGACACCGTCCACTACGAGCAGTACTTC. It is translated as CASSLVLSDTVHYEQYF.

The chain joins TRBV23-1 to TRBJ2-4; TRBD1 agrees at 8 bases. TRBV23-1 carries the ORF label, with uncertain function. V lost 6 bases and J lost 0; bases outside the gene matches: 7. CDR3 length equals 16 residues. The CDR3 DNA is TGCGCCAGCAGACTCCAGGGGGCTCTAGCCAAAAACATTCAGTACTTC. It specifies CASRLQGALAKNIQYF.

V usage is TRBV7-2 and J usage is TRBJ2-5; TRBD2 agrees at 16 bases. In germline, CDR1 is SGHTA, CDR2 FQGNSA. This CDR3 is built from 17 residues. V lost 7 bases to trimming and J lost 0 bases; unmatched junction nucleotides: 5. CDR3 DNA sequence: TGTGCCAGCACCTCGGGACTAGCGGGAGGGCACCAAGAGACCCAGTACTTC. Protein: CASTSGLAGGHQETQYF.

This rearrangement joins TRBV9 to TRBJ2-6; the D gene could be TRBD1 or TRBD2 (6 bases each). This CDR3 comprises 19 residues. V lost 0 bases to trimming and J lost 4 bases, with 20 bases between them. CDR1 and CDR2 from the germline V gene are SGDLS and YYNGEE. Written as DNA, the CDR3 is TGTGCCAGCAGCGTAGGTCGCGGGACATTCCCCGCCGGGGCCAACGTCCTGACTTTC. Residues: CASSVGRGTFPAGANVLTF. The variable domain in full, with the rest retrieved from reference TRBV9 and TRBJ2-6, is DSGVTQTPKHLITATGQRVTLRCSPRSGDLSVYWYQQSLDQGLQFLIQYYNGEERAKGNILERFSAQQFPDLHSELNLSSLELGDSALYFCASSVGRGTFPAGANVLTFGAGSRLTVL.

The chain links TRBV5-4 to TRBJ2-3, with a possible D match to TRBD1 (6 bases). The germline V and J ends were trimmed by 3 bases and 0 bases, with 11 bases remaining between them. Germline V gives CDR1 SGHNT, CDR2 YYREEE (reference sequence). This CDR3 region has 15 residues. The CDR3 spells CASSSQGLSTDTQYF. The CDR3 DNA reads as TGTGCCAGCAGCTCACAGGGTCTAAGCACAGATACGCAGTATTTT.

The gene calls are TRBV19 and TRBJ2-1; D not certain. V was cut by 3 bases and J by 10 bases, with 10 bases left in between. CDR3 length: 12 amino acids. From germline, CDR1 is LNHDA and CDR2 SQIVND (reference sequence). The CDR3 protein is CASSISLTEQFF. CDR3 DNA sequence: TGTGCCAGTAGTATTAGTCTTACCGAGCAGTTCTTC.

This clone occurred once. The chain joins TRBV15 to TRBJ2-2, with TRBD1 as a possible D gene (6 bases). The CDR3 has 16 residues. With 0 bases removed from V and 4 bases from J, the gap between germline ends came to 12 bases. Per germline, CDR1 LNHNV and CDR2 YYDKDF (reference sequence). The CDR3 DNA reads TGTGCCACCAGCAGAGAATGGGGGCACCTCACCGGGGAGCTGTTTTTT. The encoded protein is CATSREWGHLTGELFF.